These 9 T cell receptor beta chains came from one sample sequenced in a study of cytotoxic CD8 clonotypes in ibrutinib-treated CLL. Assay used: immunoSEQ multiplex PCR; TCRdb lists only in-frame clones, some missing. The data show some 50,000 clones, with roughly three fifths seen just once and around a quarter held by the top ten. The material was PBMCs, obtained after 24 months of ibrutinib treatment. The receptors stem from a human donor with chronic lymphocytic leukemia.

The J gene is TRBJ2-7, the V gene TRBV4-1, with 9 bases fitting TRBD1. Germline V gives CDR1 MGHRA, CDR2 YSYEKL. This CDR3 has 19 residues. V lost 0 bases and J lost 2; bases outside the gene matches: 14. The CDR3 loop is CASSQEFRPGTGRAYEQYF. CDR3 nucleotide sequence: TGCGCCAGCAGCCAAGAATTCCGTCCCGGGACAGGGAGGGCCTACGAGCAGTACTTC.

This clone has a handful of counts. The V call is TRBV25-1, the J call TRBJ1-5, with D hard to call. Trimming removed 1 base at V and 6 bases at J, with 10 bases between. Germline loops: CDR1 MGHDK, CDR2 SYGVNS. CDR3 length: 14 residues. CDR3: CASSELGEGQPQHF. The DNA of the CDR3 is TGTGCCAGCAGTGAATTAGGAGAGGGTCAGCCCCAGCATTTT.

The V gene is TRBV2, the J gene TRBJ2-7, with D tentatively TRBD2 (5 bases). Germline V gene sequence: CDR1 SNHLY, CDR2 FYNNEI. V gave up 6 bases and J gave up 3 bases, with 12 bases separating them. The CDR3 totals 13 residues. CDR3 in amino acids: CASRGGRIYEQYF. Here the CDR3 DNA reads TGTGCCAGCAGGGGCGGGCGAATCTACGAGCAGTACTTC. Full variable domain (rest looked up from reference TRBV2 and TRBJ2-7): EPEVTQTPSHQVTQMGQEVILRCVPISNHLYFYWYRQILGQKVEFLVSFYNNEISEKSEIFDDQFSVERPDGSNFTLKIRSTKLEDSAMYFCASRGGRIYEQYFGPGTRLTVT.

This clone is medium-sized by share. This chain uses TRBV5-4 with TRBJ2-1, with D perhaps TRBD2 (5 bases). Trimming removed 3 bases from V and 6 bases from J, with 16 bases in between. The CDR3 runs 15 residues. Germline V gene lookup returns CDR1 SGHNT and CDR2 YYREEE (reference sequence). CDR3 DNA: TGTGCCAGCAGCTCGGGGTCGTCGGCGTCCAATGAGCAGTTCTTC. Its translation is CASSSGSSASNEQFF.

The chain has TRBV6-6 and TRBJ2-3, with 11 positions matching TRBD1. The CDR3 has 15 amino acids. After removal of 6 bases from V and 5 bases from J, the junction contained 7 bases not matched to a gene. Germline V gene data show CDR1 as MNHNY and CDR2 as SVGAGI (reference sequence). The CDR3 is CASRPSGTGGDTQYF. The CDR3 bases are TGTGCCAGCAGACCCTCCGGGACAGGGGGAGATACGCAGTATTTT.

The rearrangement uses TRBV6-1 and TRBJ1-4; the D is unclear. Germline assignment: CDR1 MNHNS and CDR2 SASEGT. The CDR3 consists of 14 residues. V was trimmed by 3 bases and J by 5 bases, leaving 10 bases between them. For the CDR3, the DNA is TGTGCCAGCAGTGATAGGGCAGAGAATGAAAAACTGTTTTTT. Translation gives CASSDRAENEKLFF.

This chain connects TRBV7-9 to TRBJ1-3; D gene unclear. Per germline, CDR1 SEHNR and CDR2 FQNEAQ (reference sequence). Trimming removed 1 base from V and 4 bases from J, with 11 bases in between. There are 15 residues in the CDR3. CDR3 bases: TGTGCCAGCAGCTTAGTCGTGGGCGTAGGAAACACCATATATTTT. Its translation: CASSLVVGVGNTIYF.

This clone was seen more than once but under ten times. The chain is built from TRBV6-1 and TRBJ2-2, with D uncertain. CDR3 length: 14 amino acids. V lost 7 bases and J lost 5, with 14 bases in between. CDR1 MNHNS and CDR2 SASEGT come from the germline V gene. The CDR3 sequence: CASNRDSTTGELFF. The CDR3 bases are TGTGCCAGCAATCGAGATAGCACTACCGGGGAGCTGTTTTTT.

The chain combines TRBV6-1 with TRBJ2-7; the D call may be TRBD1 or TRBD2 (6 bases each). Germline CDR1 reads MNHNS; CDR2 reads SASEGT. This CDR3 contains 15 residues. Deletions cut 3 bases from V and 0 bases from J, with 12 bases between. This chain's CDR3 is CASSDEGGRSYEQYF. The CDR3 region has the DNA TGTGCCAGCAGTGATGAGGGGGGCCGCTCCTACGAGCAGTACTTC.